These T cell receptor beta chains were read from a single sample in a study of cytomegalovirus exposure and HLA in healthy donors. The method was immunoSEQ multiplex PCR; TCRdb's version includes in-frame clones alone and lacks a portion of them. The repertoire holds some 140,000 clones, with 70% to 75% as singletons. Sequencing was carried out using PBMCs. These receptors originate from a middle-aged woman in good health and CMV-seronegative. CDR3s include the opening cysteine and the closing phenylalanine or tryptophan. D genes are given only for firm matches. The listing skips clone size in some rows; elsewhere it reads once, few, many or a size class.

abundance: -; d_gene: -; v_gene: TRBV6-1; j_gene: TRBJ2-3; CDR3aa: CASRGQSTDTQYF; CDR3nt: TGTGCCAGCAGGGGACAATCGACAGATACGCAGTATTTT
abundance: -; d_gene: TRBD2; v_gene: TRBV5-1; j_gene: TRBJ2-5; CDR3aa: CASSWTSRETQYF; CDR3nt: TGCGCCAGCAGCTGGACTAGCAGGGAGACCCAGTACTTC
abundance: -; d_gene: -; v_gene: TRBV4-1; j_gene: TRBJ1-3; CDR3aa: CASSQFSRVLAGNTIYF; CDR3nt: TGCGCCAGCAGCCAATTTTCCAGGGTTTTAGCTGGAAACACCATATATTTT
abundance: -; d_gene: TRBD1; v_gene: TRBV19; j_gene: TRBJ2-3; CDR3aa: CASSPPGQGGGTQYF; CDR3nt: TGTGCCAGTAGTCCCCCGGGACAGGGTGGCGGTACGCAGTATTTT
abundance: -; d_gene: -; v_gene: TRBV5-4; j_gene: TRBJ1-5; CDR3aa: CASSFGGLSNQPQHF; CDR3nt: TGTGCCAGCAGCTTTGGTGGGCTTAGCAATCAGCCCCAGCATTTT
abundance: -; d_gene: -; v_gene: TRBV29-1; j_gene: TRBJ1-2; CDR3aa: CSVFDGYYGYTF; CDR3nt: TGCAGCGTTTTTGACGGGTACTATGGCTACACCTTC
abundance: -; d_gene: -; v_gene: TRBV6-1; j_gene: TRBJ1-3; CDR3aa: CASSEDWSSGNTIYF; CDR3nt: TGTGCCAGCAGTGAAGATTGGAGCTCTGGAAACACCATATATTTT
abundance: -; d_gene: TRBD1; v_gene: TRBV6-1; j_gene: TRBJ1-1; CDR3aa: CASSDRGYDTEAFF; CDR3nt: TGTGCCAGCAGTGACAGGGGGTACGACACTGAAGCTTTCTTT
abundance: -; d_gene: TRBD2; v_gene: TRBV6-5; j_gene: TRBJ2-1; CDR3aa: CASSYREENYNEQFF; CDR3nt: TGTGCCAGCAGTTACCGGGAGGAAAACTACAATGAGCAGTTCTTC
abundance: few; d_gene: TRBD1; v_gene: TRBV7-3; j_gene: TRBJ1-1; CDR3aa: CASSLTGADTEAFF; CDR3nt: TGTGCCAGCAGCTTGACAGGGGCGGACACTGAAGCTTTCTTT
abundance: -; d_gene: -; v_gene: TRBV7-8; j_gene: TRBJ1-1; CDR3aa: CASSPREGVDTEAFF; CDR3nt: TGTGCCAGCAGCCCCCGGGAGGGGGTTGACACTGAAGCTTTCTTT
abundance: -; d_gene: TRBD2; v_gene: TRBV4-1; j_gene: TRBJ2-5; CDR3aa: CASSTRGLAGETQYF; CDR3nt: TGCGCCAGCAGCACAAGGGGACTAGCGGGAGAGACCCAGTACTTC
abundance: -; d_gene: -; v_gene: TRBV9; j_gene: TRBJ1-1; CDR3aa: CASSLRTEGTEAFF; CDR3nt: TGTGCCAGCAGCTTACGGACAGAGGGCACTGAAGCTTTCTTT
abundance: -; d_gene: TRBD1; v_gene: TRBV6-1; j_gene: TRBJ1-3; CDR3aa: CASSEGGPGGFLYTGNTIYF; CDR3nt: TGTGCCAGCAGTGAAGGGGGTCCAGGGGGATTCCTTTACACTGGAAACACCATATATTTT
abundance: -; d_gene: TRBD1; v_gene: TRBV4-1; j_gene: TRBJ1-2; CDR3aa: CASSQGSDRAPRGYTF; CDR3nt: TGCGCCAGCAGCCAAGGGTCCGACAGGGCTCCCAGAGGCTACACCTTC
abundance: -; d_gene: -; v_gene: TRBV7-8; j_gene: TRBJ2-7; CDR3aa: CASSFSTGQISSYEQYF; CDR3nt: TGTGCCAGCAGCTTTTCTACCGGACAGATCAGCTCCTACGAGCAGTACTTC